The T cell receptor beta chain under discussion was sequenced for a study of T-cell memory formation after mild COVID-19. Study background: Largely, TCR clusters stayed within a single donor. Study-wide results and limits: A balance of CD4 and CD8 characterized clones contracting day 15 to 85, whereas later expanders leaned CD4+.

TCRdb analysed the 5' RACE reads with MiXCR anew, one entry per CDR3 protein. Found here are a few hundred thousand distinct CDR3 sequences, roughly 21% of them singletons; the top ten hold roughly 9.1%. This clonotype was counted only a few times. Antigen specificity is unknown. Trimming shortened V by 6 bases and J by 2 bases, and 15 bases separated the two germline ends. Germline values: CDR1 LNHNV, CDR2 YYDKDF (reference sequence). The length of the CDR3 is 15 residues. The source material was PBMCs or a T cell subset sorted from them (not recorded which). The genes are TRBV15 and TRBJ2-3; possibly TRBD2 for D (7 bases). The clonotype originates from an adult woman who had mild COVID-19 (a few samples of this study predate the infection). Cell type and time point are not known. The CDR3 reads CATSEGGGYTDTQYF. CDR3 DNA: TGTGCCACCAGTGAAGGGGGGGGTTACACAGATACGCAGTATTTT. Using reference TRBV15 and TRBJ2-3 for the parts outside the CDR3, the full variable domain is DAMVIQNPRYQVTQFGKPVTLSCSQTLNHNVMYWYQQKSSQAPKLLFHYYDKDFNNEADTPDNFQSRRPNTSFCFLDIRSPGLGDTAMYLCATSEGGGYTDTQYFGPGTRLTVL.